The 22 T cell receptor beta chains given below trace back to one sample, sequenced in a study of human T cells and chemical hapten exposure. Time point in this sample: healthy volunteer bleed at 2 weeks. The total RNA was obtained from whole blood that was not fractionated. TCRdb analysed the RACE reads with MiXCR anew, one entry per CDR3 protein. The data hold about 130,000 distinct CDR3 sequences, with approximately 9.5% observed a single time. Sequenced input: whole blood. Source of these receptors: a male donor in good health. Some clones in this sample may be carry-over from other donors' samples.

The chain has TRBV15 and TRBJ2-1, with TRBD2 matching 10 bases. Losses at the gene ends were 4 bases for V and 4 bases for J; bases not matched to a gene: 4. The CDR3 totals 15 residues. CDR1 and CDR2 (germline): LNHNV, YYDKDF (reference sequence). In nucleotides, the CDR3 is TGTGCCACCAGCAAAACTAGCGGGACTTACAATGAGCAGTTCTTC. It specifies CATSKTSGTYNEQFF.

This clonotype was seen at least ten times. The chain couples TRBV2 to TRBJ2-5; TRBD1 might be the D (6 bases). The CDR3 spans 12 residues. The germline gives CDR1 SNHLY, CDR2 FYNNEI. The V end was cut by 8 bases, the J end by 1 base, with 8 bases between. CDR3 sequence: CASQGIQETQYF. CDR3 DNA: TGTGCCAGCCAGGGGATCCAAGAGACCCAGTACTTC.

The table lists this clonotype with a few counts. The chain couples TRBV7-2 to TRBJ2-6; no firm D call. This CDR3 region has 17 residues. Germline CDR1 SGHTA, CDR2 FQGNSA. The CDR3 loop is CAKHDDPIRSGANVLTF. The CDR3, as DNA: TGTGCAAAGCACGACGACCCAATCCGCTCTGGGGCCAACGTCCTGACTTTC. Looking up the rest from reference TRBV7-2 and TRBJ2-6 gives the full variable domain: GAGVSQSPSNKVTEKGKDVELRCDPISGHTALYWYRQSLGQGLEFLIYFQGNSAPDKSGLPSDRFSAERTGGSVSTLTIQRTQQEDSAVYLCAKHDDPIRSGANVLTFGAGSRLTVL.

V is TRBV6-5 and J is TRBJ1-2; a weak D match, TRBD1 (5 bases). The CDR3 sequence is 15 residues long. The germline CDR1 and CDR2 sequences are MNHEY and SVGAGI. V lost 2 bases and J lost 0, with 10 bases in between. The CDR3 DNA reads TGTGCCAGCAGTTACCATCAGGGAGCTAACTATGGCTACACCTTC. It yields the protein CASSYHQGANYGYTF.

The rearrangement joins TRBV10-1 to TRBJ2-4, with 14 bases matching TRBD2. V shed 2 bases, J shed 9 bases, and the junction held 3 bases outside the gene matches. This CDR3 region has 15 residues. Per the germline V gene, CDR1 is WNHNN and CDR2 is SYGVQD (reference sequence). DNA of the CDR3: TGCGCCAGCAGTGAGCTTGGGACTAGCGGGAGCATTCAGTACTTC. Protein product: CASSELGTSGSIQYF.

This clonotype was found a few times. The chain joins TRBV29-1 to TRBJ2-7; no clear D gene. Germline CDR1 is SQVTM and CDR2 is ANQGSEA. Trimming stripped 2 bases from V and 3 bases from J, with 5 bases between. The CDR3 runs 11 residues. The CDR3 region is CSVEWDYEQYF. The DNA for the CDR3 is TGCAGCGTTGAATGGGACTACGAGCAGTACTTC.

This clonotype appeared many times. V usage is TRBV27 and J usage is TRBJ1-1, with 10 bases aligning to TRBD1. This CDR3 is 15 amino acids long. Germline CDR1 reads MNHEY; CDR2 reads SMNVEV (reference sequence). The trim removed 5 bases at V and 1 base at J, leaving 4 bases unmatched. Here the CDR3 reads CASSPGTGENTEAFF. The CDR3 DNA follows: TGTGCCAGCAGTCCAGGGACAGGGGAGAACACTGAAGCTTTCTTT.

V is TRBV6-6 and J is TRBJ1-3, with D hard to call. V shed 5 bases and J shed 0 bases, with 17 bases lying between them. CDR1 is MNHNY, CDR2 SVGAGI, per germline (reference sequence). This CDR3 contains 17 residues. This chain's CDR3 is CASSGGILIGSGNTIYF. CDR3 nucleotide sequence: TGTGCCAGCAGTGGCGGGATTCTCATCGGCTCTGGAAACACCATATATTTT.

This clonotype showed up just a few times. This chain links TRBV11-3 with TRBJ2-2; 9 positions match TRBD2. The germline V gene has CDR1 SGHNT and CDR2 YENEEA. V lost 1 base to trimming and J lost 5 bases; unmatched junction nucleotides: 2. There are 15 residues in the CDR3. CDR3 sequence (DNA): TGTGCCAGCAGCTTAGGGCTAGCGGGAACCGGGGAGCTGTTTTTT. Amino acid sequence: CASSLGLAGTGELFF.

This clonotype showed up many times. This rearrangement joins TRBV7-9 to TRBJ2-1; 8 bases align to TRBD1. Germline V gives CDR1 SEHNR, CDR2 FQNEAQ (reference sequence). This CDR3 region has 14 residues. The V segment lost 8 bases and the J segment 7 bases; nucleotides outside the gene matches: 10. The CDR3 DNA reads as TGTGCCAGCCGTACCGGGACAGGTAATAATGAGCAGTTCTTC. It specifies CASRTGTGNNEQFF. Drawing the rest from reference TRBV7-9 and TRBJ2-1, the complete variable domain is DTGVSQNPRHKITKRGQNVTFRCDPISEHNRLYWYRQTLGQGPEFLTYFQNEAQLEKSRLLSDRFSAERPKGSFSTLEIQRTEQGDSAMYLCASRTGTGNNEQFFGPGTRLTVL.

This clonotype was recorded at least ten times. In DNA, the CDR3 is TGCGCCAGCAGCAGTAAGGAGGGACAGGGGACCTACGAGCAGTACTTC. Translation: CASSSKEGQGTYEQYF. The chain combines TRBV4-3 with TRBJ2-7, with 10 bases matching TRBD1. The junction had 9 bases not matched to a gene; V was cut back by 5 bases and J by 2 bases. Germline-derived CDR1 and CDR2 are LGHNA and YSLEER. The CDR3 length is 16 residues.

The sample holds a few counts of this clonotype. The rearrangement uses TRBV3-1 and TRBJ2-5; TRBD2 matches at 13 bases. Per the germline V gene, CDR1 is LGHDT and CDR2 is YNNKEL (reference sequence). The length of the CDR3 is 19 residues. J gave up 2 bases and V 3 bases, and 12 bases lay outside the gene matches. The CDR3 DNA sequence: TGTGCCAGCAGCCAGGACCTTCCCGGGACTAGCGGGGCTCAAGAGACCCAGTACTTC. Translating it yields CASSQDLPGTSGAQETQYF.

This clonotype was counted a few times. The genes are TRBV11-2 and TRBJ1-1; D is perhaps TRBD1 (5 bases). Trimming took off 5 bases at V and 5 bases at J, with 18 bases between the two ends. This CDR3 spans 15 amino acids. CDR1 SGHAT and CDR2 FQNNGV come from the germline V gene. CDR3 nucleotides: TGTGCCAGCAGCCCCCCGGGAGGGGAGTTTACTGAAGCTTTCTTT. Translated: CASSPPGGEFTEAFF.

The V gene is TRBV11-2, the J gene TRBJ2-1; 7 bases match TRBD2. CDR1 is SGHAT and CDR2 is FQNNGV in the germline V gene. The J segment lost 0 bases and the V segment lost 5 bases, leaving 1 base of the junction unmatched. This CDR3 is built from 14 residues. CDR3 residues: CASSRGVSYNEQFF. CDR3 coding DNA: TGTGCCAGCAGCCGGGGGGTCTCCTACAATGAGCAGTTCTTC.

This clonotype showed up just a few times. The chain links TRBV19 to TRBJ2-7; 8 bases match TRBD2. The CDR3 contains 17 residues. V gave up 0 bases and J gave up 2 bases; unmatched junction bases: 9. CDR1 is LNHDA, CDR2 SQIVND, per germline (reference sequence). CDR3 amino acids: CASSIDLGAGVTYEQYF. CDR3 DNA: TGTGCCAGTAGTATAGATCTCGGAGCGGGAGTCACCTACGAGCAGTACTTC.

In its sample, this clonotype was seen a few times. The chain employs TRBV12-3 or TRBV12-4 and TRBJ2-7, with D hard to call. Trimming took off 3 bases at V and 3 bases at J, with 9 bases between the two ends. The CDR3 loop spans 13 amino acids. CDR3 nucleotides: TGTGCCAGCAGTTTTCACGGTCTCTACGAGCAGTACTTC. Its protein is CASSFHGLYEQYF.

The chain has TRBV7-9 and TRBJ2-2, with D unclear. Germline CDR1 reads SEHNR; CDR2 reads FQNEAQ (reference sequence). The CDR3 has 13 amino acids. V was trimmed by 3 bases and J by 1 base, leaving 3 bases between them. Here the CDR3 reads CASSFGNTGELFF. The CDR3 DNA reads TGTGCCAGCAGCTTCGGGAACACCGGGGAGCTGTTTTTT.

In its sample, this clonotype was seen a few times. This chain joins TRBV6-2 or TRBV6-3 and TRBJ1-5, with 8 bases lining up with TRBD1. Losses at the gene ends were 7 bases for V and 3 bases for J; bases not matched to a gene: 5. This CDR3 contains 14 residues. Germline V lookup: CDR1 MNHEY, CDR2 SVGEGT. The CDR3 coding sequence is TGTGCCAGCAAGATACAGGGGGTCAATCAGCCCCAGCATTTT. Translation gives CASKIQGVNQPQHF.

This clonotype was seen a handful of times. The chain recombines TRBV5-1 with TRBJ1-4, with D maybe TRBD1 (5 bases). The CDR3 length is 14 residues. V was clipped by 3 bases and J by 8 bases, with 14 bases between them. Germline CDR1 is SGHRS and CDR2 is YFSETQ. This CDR3 is CASSSQGGEEKLFF. The CDR3 DNA follows: TGCGCCAGCAGCTCCCAGGGAGGTGAAGAAAAACTGTTTTTT. Full variable domain (rest looked up from reference TRBV5-1 and TRBJ1-4): KAGVTQTPRYLIKTRGQQVTLSCSPISGHRSVSWYQQTPGQGLQFLFEYFSETQRNKGNFPGRFSGRQFSNSRSEMNVSTLELGDSALYLCASSSQGGEEKLFFGSGTQLSVL.

This clonotype has more than one count but fewer than ten. The gene calls are TRBV7-9 and TRBJ2-3, with TRBD2 as a possible D gene (5 bases). Trimming removed 2 bases at V and 4 bases at J, with 7 bases between. Germline V lookup: CDR1 SEHNR, CDR2 FQNEAQ (reference sequence). The CDR3 has 13 amino acids. The CDR3, as DNA: TGTGCCAGCAGCTTAACTAGATCAGATACGCAGTATTTT. Amino acids: CASSLTRSDTQYF.

This clonotype has a count of ten or more. The chain carries TRBV6-2 or TRBV6-3 and TRBJ2-1, with D possibly TRBD2 on 6 matching bases. The CDR3 is 17 amino acids. Germline V gene lookup returns CDR1 MNHEY and CDR2 SVGEGT. V was trimmed by 2 bases and J by 2 bases, leaving 16 bases between them. DNA of the CDR3: TGTGCCAGCAGTTACCCGAGCGGGCTAGCTACCTACAATGAGCAGTTCTTC. Translating it yields CASSYPSGLATYNEQFF.

The chain couples TRBV20-1 to TRBJ2-5; TRBD1 matches at 7 bases. V gave up 1 base and J gave up 3 bases; unmatched junction bases: 8. The CDR3 is 15 residues long. Germline CDR1 reads DFQATT; CDR2 reads SNEGSKA (reference sequence). The CDR3 loop is CSARGGTVPKETQYF. CDR3 nucleotide sequence: TGCAGTGCTAGAGGGGGGACAGTCCCAAAAGAGACCCAGTACTTC.